This T cell receptor (beta chain) was sequenced for a study of human T cells and chemical hapten exposure. Whole-study context: Patients, mostly women, had alopecia areata, alopecia totalis or alopecia universalis. It was small differences in pooled library volume that mainly caused per-sample TCR yields to vary.

Time point defined: patch test 2, 6 weeks after DPC sensitization. Treatment denoted: therapeutic diphenylcyclopropenone sensitization with weekly scalp DPC. Blood draws came before every patch-test application. The sample holds a few counts of this clonotype. The germline gives CDR1 SGHVS, CDR2 FQNEAQ. The CDR3 is 14 residues long. Trimming cost V 5 bases and J 2 bases, with 11 bases left between them. The library attached unique molecular identifiers to individual cDNA molecules. TCRdb itself ran the RACE reads through MiXCR, one entry per CDR3 protein. The data contain tens of thousands of distinct CDR3 sequences, around 10% of them singletons.

The material sequenced was whole blood, taken in connection with sensitization to the hapten diphenylcyclopropenone (DPC). This sequence was found in a man aged 25-45 years with alopecia areata. Some clones in this sample may be carry-over from other donors' samples. The J gene is TRBJ2-3, the V gene TRBV7-8; the D gene is possibly TRBD1 (5 bases). CDR3 sequence: CASSRGQVTDTQYF. As DNA, the CDR3 is TGTGCCAGCAGCCGAGGACAAGTCACAGATACGCAGTATTTT.